This T cell receptor (beta chain) was retrieved from a study of blood T cell repertoires in COVID-19. Across the study: In each case, the material was cDNA or gDNA derived from T cells, B-cell-depleted T cells, or PBMCs.

V was shortened by 2 bases and J by 0 bases, with 7 bases between the two germline ends. Germline CDR1 reads SNHLY; CDR2 reads FYNNEI. The CDR3 has 14 residues. Source study methods: Amplification of reference gene primers provided the estimated nucleated cell counts. Sequencing used immunoSEQ multiplex PCR; TCRdb keeps in-frame clones, though not all of them. V, J and clone size are those of that table, while D and trimming were read from the DNA. The sample has about 86,000 clones; approximately 80% are singletons. Material: peripheral blood. The chain joins TRBV2 to TRBJ1-1; D is perhaps TRBD1 (6 bases). The sequence derives from a man between 65 and 80 years old with acute or convalescent COVID-19. The DNA of the CDR3 is TGTGCCAGCAGTGAACAGGGGATGAACACTGAAGCTTTCTTT. It is translated as CASSEQGMNTEAFF.